There are many counts of the clone carrying this TCR beta chain. Its matching antigen is unknown. This entry comes from a study of CD8+CD57+ T cells in acquired aplastic anemia. Study context: When averaged, DNA from sorted CD4+ and CD8+ cells came to 3 to 4 ug. The average read count for CD4+ cells in healthy donors was around 10 million. General study findings and limits: Statistical testing detected no significant gap in CD8+ Simpson's diversity between patients and controls. Overlapping CD8+ CDR3 repertoires of patients and controls contained nearly 30 shared sequences.

Profiling that covered TCR beta VDJ and CDR3 relied on genomic DNA as its template. TCRdb re-called the reads with MiXCR, one entry per CDR3 protein. The sample holds some 150,000 distinct CDR3 sequences; roughly two fifths are singletons and the top ten take more than 7%. The germline V gene encodes CDR1 MNHNS and CDR2 SASEGT. J lost 2 bases, V lost 5 bases, and 12 bases had no gene match. The CDR3 is made up of 18 amino acids. The chain employs TRBV6-1 and TRBJ2-5; 12 bases line up with TRBD2. Sequenced material: sorted CD4+, CD8+, or CD8+CD57+ T cells (not recorded which) from PBMCs. The TCR originated in a human donor in good health, serving as a control. CDR3 nucleotide sequence: TGTGCCAGCAGTCTTCATAGACTAGCGGGAGACAGACAAGAGACCCAGTACTTC. Translated: CASSLHRLAGDRQETQYF.